These 15 T cell receptor beta chains were sequenced from one sample in a study of shared clonotypes between healthy human individuals. Measured with immunoSEQ multiplex PCR; TCRdb has only the in-frame clones, and not every one. Among about 2.4 million clones listed, under 95% were seen once. Specimen: naive CD4+ T cells from PBMCs. Subset described: CD45RA+ positively selected. The receptor source for this set is a man between 18 and 29 years old in good health. Some clones in this sample may be carry-over from other donors' samples.

This sequence joins TRBV25-1 and TRBJ2-5, with 10 bases aligning to TRBD2. Germline trimming cut 4 bases from V and 5 bases from J; bases unmatched to any gene: 7. Germline V CDR1 and CDR2: MGHDK, SYGVNS. The CDR3 loop spans 15 amino acids. CDR3 protein: CASSGLAGVGETQYF. CDR3 nucleotides: TGTGCCAGCAGTGGGCTAGCGGGAGTGGGGGAGACCCAGTACTTC.

To note about this clone: The sample carries other DNA sequences with the same CDR3. The rearrangement links TRBV29-1 to TRBJ1-1; D gene uncertain. Germline-derived CDR1 and CDR2 are SQVTM and ANQGSEA. This CDR3 has 10 residues. V lost 6 bases and J lost 4, with 6 bases in between. CDR3: CSVSGTEAFF. As DNA, the CDR3 is TGCAGCGTCTCCGGCACTGAAGCTTTCTTT.

This clone was found once. The V call is TRBV6-6, the J call TRBJ2-3, with D possibly being TRBD2 (6 bases). The CDR3 sequence is 13 residues long. Looked up from germline, CDR1 is MNHNY and CDR2 is SVGAGI (reference sequence). The V end was cut by 7 bases, the J end by 3 bases, with 11 bases between. The CDR3 nucleotides are TGTGCCAGCATCGGGAGTTGGACAGATACGCAGTATTTT. This codes for CASIGSWTDTQYF.

The V call is TRBV9, the J call TRBJ1-3; no clear D. Germline loops: CDR1 SGDLS, CDR2 YYNGEE. The CDR3 runs to 13 residues. V lost 4 bases, J lost 7 bases, and 12 bases lay in between. As DNA, the CDR3 is TGTGCCAGCAGCTCCCGAACAGATAACACCATATATTTT. It codes for CASSSRTDNTIYF.

The chain has TRBV30 and TRBJ2-5; D gene ambiguous. The germline V gene has CDR1 GTSNPN and CDR2 SVGIG (reference sequence). V gave up 2 bases and J gave up 2 bases, with 15 bases separating them. The CDR3 length is 15 residues. This chain's CDR3 is CAWSFSRGWQETQYF. The CDR3 nucleotides read TGTGCCTGGAGTTTTTCGCGAGGTTGGCAAGAGACCCAGTACTTC.

This clone was found once. The chain carries TRBV5-1 and TRBJ2-7, with D possibly TRBD2 on 6 matching bases. The V end was cut by 4 bases, the J end by 6 bases, with 23 bases between. CDR3 length equals 16 residues. From germline, CDR1 is SGHRS and CDR2 YFSETQ. CDR3 DNA: TGCGCCAGCAGCCCTAATGGAGCGGGCCCAACGGGCGAGCAGTACTTC. Translating it yields CASSPNGAGPTGEQYF.

This sequence joins TRBV11-2 and TRBJ1-2; TRBD1 aligns across 7 bases. The CDR3 is 16 residues long. V trimming: 5 bases; J trimming: 5 bases; junction bases outside the gene matches: 14. From germline, CDR1 is SGHAT and CDR2 FQNNGV. CDR3 loop: CASSLQGQRFGYGYTF. The CDR3 nucleotides read TGTGCCAGCAGCCTTCAGGGACAGAGATTTGGATATGGCTACACCTTC.

V and J are TRBV18 and TRBJ1-1, with no clear D. The CDR3 is 14 residues long. Trimming took off 2 bases at V and 4 bases at J, with 11 bases between the two ends. CDR1 is KGHSH, CDR2 LQKENI, per germline. The CDR3 DNA is TGTGCCAGCTCACCAAAGAGTCTCGGCACTGAAGCTTTCTTT. It codes for CASSPKSLGTEAFF.

V and J are TRBV2 and TRBJ2-5, with D unclear. Looked up from germline, CDR1 is SNHLY and CDR2 is FYNNEI. Trimming left V 3 bases short and J 1 base short, with 6 bases between. The CDR3 contains 13 residues. The CDR3 DNA reads as TGTGCCAGCAGTGACGGCAGCCAAGAGACCCAGTACTTC. Translating it yields CASSDGSQETQYF.

For this clone: Other DNA sequences in this specimen translate into the identical CDR3. The chain is built from TRBV11-2 and TRBJ2-3; D is ambiguous. Trimming stripped 0 bases from V and 5 bases from J, with 3 bases between. In germline, CDR1 is SGHAT, CDR2 FQNNGV. The CDR3 totals 12 residues. This CDR3 reads CASSLDGDTQYF. The DNA for the CDR3 is TGTGCCAGCAGCTTAGACGGAGATACGCAGTATTTT.

The chain carries TRBV6-6 and TRBJ2-7; 11 positions agree with TRBD1. The CDR3 covers 16 residues. Unmatched junction bases numbered 10, after V lost 4 bases and J lost 5 bases. Per the germline V gene, CDR1 is MNHNY and CDR2 is SVGAGI (reference sequence). The CDR3 DNA reads as TGTGCCAGCAGTTCTCCCCCGGGACAGGGGGTCCACGAGCAGTACTTC. It encodes CASSSPPGQGVHEQYF.

The V and J genes are TRBV5-1 and TRBJ1-1; 8 bases are shared with TRBD1. The germline gives CDR1 SGHRS, CDR2 YFSETQ. J lost 1 base, V lost 4 bases, and 9 bases had no gene match. This CDR3 spans 16 amino acids. The CDR3 protein is CASSPTGTGANTEAFF. The CDR3 nucleotides read TGCGCCAGCAGCCCTACCGGGACAGGTGCGAACACTGAAGCTTTCTTT.

This clone appeared a single time. The gene calls are TRBV5-6 and TRBJ1-2; D may be TRBD1 (5 bases). V gave up 0 bases and J gave up 5 bases, with 14 bases separating them. Germline V gene data show CDR1 as SGHDT and CDR2 as YYEEEE. The CDR3 has 15 residues. CDR3 protein: CASSLAASGEYGYTF. The CDR3 DNA reads as TGTGCCAGCAGCTTGGCCGCGTCGGGGGAGTATGGCTACACCTTC.

This sequence joins TRBV11-2 and TRBJ1-4; a weak D match, TRBD1 (6 bases). Trimming took 5 bases from V and 8 from J, leaving 21 bases between them. Germline-derived CDR1 and CDR2 are SGHAT and FQNNGV. The CDR3 spans 16 residues. The CDR3 bases are TGTGCCAGCAGCCCCCGGTTGGGGGCGGGTCGGGAAAAACTGTTTTTT. Its protein product is CASSPRLGAGREKLFF. Full variable domain (outside the CDR3, taken from reference TRBV11-2 and TRBJ1-4): EAGVAQSPRYKIIEKRQSVAFWCNPISGHATLYWYQQILGQGPKLLIQFQNNGVVDDSQLPKDRFSAERLKGVDSTLKIQPAKLEDSAVYLCASSPRLGAGREKLFFGSGTQLSVL.

The chain employs TRBV18 and TRBJ2-5; 7 bases are a match to TRBD2. Germline CDR1 and CDR2: KGHSH and LQKENI. The CDR3 totals 14 residues. J lost 0 bases, V lost 2 bases, and 0 bases had no gene match. CDR3: CASSPAGDQETQYF. CDR3 nucleotide sequence: TGTGCCAGCTCACCAGCGGGAGACCAAGAGACCCAGTACTTC. The whole variable domain, filled in from reference TRBV18 and TRBJ2-5, reads NAGVMQNPRHLVRRRGQEARLRCSPMKGHSHVYWYRQLPEEGLKFMVYLQKENIIDESGMPKERFSAEFPKEGPSILRIQQVVRGDSAAYFCASSPAGDQETQYFGPGTRLLVL.